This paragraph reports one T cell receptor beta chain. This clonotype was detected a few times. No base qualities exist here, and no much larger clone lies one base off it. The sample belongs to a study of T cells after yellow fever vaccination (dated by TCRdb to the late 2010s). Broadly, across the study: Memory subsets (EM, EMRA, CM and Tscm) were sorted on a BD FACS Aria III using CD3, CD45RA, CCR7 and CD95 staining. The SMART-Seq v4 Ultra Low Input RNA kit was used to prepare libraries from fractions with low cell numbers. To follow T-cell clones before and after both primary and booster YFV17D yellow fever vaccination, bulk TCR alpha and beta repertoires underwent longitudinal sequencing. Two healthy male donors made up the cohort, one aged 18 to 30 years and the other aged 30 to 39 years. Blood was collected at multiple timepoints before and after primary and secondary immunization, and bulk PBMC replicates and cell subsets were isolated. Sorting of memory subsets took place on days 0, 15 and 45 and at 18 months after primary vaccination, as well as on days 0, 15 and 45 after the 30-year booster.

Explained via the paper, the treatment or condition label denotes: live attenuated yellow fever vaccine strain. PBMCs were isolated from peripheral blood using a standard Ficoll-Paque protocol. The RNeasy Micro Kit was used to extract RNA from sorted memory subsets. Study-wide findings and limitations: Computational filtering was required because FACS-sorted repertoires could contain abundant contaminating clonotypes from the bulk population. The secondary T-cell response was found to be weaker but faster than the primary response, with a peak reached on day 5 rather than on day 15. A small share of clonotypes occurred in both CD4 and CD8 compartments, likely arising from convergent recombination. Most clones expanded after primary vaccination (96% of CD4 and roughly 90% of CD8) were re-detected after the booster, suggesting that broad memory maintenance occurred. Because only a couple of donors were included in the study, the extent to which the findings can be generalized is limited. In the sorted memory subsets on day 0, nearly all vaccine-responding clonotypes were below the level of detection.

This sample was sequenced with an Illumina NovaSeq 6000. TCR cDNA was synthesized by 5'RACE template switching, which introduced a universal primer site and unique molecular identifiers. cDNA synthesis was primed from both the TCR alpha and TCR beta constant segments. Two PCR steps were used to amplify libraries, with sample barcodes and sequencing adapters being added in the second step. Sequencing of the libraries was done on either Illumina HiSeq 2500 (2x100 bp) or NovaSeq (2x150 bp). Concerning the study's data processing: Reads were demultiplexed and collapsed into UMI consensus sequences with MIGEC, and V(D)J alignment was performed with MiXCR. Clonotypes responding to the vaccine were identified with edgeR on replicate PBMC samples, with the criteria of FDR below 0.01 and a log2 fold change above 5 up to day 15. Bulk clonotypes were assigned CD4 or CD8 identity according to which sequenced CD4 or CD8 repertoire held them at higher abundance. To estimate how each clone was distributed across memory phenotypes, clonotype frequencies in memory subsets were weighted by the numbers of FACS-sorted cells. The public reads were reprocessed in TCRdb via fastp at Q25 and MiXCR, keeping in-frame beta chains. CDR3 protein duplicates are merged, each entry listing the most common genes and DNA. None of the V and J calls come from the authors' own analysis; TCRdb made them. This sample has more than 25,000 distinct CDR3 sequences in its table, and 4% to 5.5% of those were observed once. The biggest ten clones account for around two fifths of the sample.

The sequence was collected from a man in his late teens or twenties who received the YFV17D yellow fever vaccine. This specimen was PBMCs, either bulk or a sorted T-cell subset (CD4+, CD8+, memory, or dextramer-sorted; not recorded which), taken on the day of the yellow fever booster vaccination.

The CDR3 protein is CASSLGQVNSPLHF. The DNA is as follows: TGTGCCAGCAGTTTAGGGCAAGTCAATTCACCCCTCCACTTT. The chain is encoded by TRBV27 joined to TRBJ1-6; the D gene is unclear. CDR1 and CDR2 are read off the germline V gene (reference sequence) as MNHEY and SMNVEV. The cysteine opens and the phenylalanine closes a CDR3 of 14 amino acids. Of the read, only the CDR3 DNA is kept; its 42 bases are in frame from base 1. V lost 2 bases and J lost 7 bases; the stretch between them is 9 bases long.